The entry that follows covers one TCR beta chain sequence. Its target is not known. RNA transcripts provided the template for amplifying TCR beta CDR3 regions. HTBI-primed RT-PCR formed the first round, and a multiplex PCR formed the second. In TCRdb, the multiplex PCR reads were re-called with MiXCR into one record per CDR3 protein. In the table there are 340,000 or so distinct CDR3 sequences, around a sixth of which are singletons. With a duration under 3 months, ophthalmopathy in the donors showed moderate-to-severe activity, CAS ≥3 and NOSPECS ≥4. What supplied the PBMCs was roughly 11 ml of fresh peripheral blood. This sample was taken from a study of Graves' ophthalmopathy and Graves' hyperthyroidism. Across the whole study: Upon initial diagnosis and before any treatment, peripheral blood was collected. Study-wide findings and caveats: Distinction of ophthalmopathy from stable hyperthyroidism by a 13-signature model reached approximately 90% sensitivity and 75% to 84% specificity.

Germline loops: CDR1 ENHRY, CDR2 SYGVKD. This CDR3 region has 14 residues. Trimming shortened V by 5 bases and J by 2 bases, and 13 bases separated the two germline ends. The clonotype comes from an adult man with Graves' ophthalmopathy. Material: peripheral blood. The rearrangement links TRBV10-3 to TRBJ2-7; D is perhaps TRBD1 (6 bases). DNA of the CDR3: TGTGCCATCAGTCCCCACAGGGAAACCTACGAGCAGTACTTC. Amino acid sequence: CAISPHRETYEQYF.